The clone carrying this T cell receptor beta chain was counted a single time. From germline, CDR1 is SGHTA and CDR2 FQGNSA. The CDR3 loop spans 14 amino acids. The V end lost 1 base, the J end lost 6 bases, and 13 bases lay between the germline ends. The record originates from a study of shared T cell receptors in the human thymus. The table came from immunoSEQ multiplex PCR; TCRdb's copy has only in-frame clones and leaves some out. The sample yields hundreds of thousands of clones, 70% to 90% seen once. The same data also contributed to another study, on human thymus T cells. That report notes: Donors consisted of healthy Finnish infants (having corrective surgery for congenital heart defects). Thymic and blood repertoires appeared to carry a bias in their V and J gene usage. Related reports documented highly overlapping thymic repertoires among unrelated individuals.

Sequenced sample: thymocytes. The source of this sequence is a boy less than two years old with a congenital heart defect. This rearrangement joins TRBV7-2 to TRBJ2-7; D might be TRBD2 (5 bases). CDR3 sequence (DNA): TGTGCCAGCAGCTTAGACGGAGCGGACGTCGAGCAGTACTTC. Amino acids: CASSLDGADVEQYF.